These T cell receptor beta chains were read from a single sample in a study of blood T cell repertoires in COVID-19. Using immunoSEQ multiplex PCR, the repertoire was profiled, and TCRdb retains in-frame clones only, with some absent. Of 85,000 to 130,000 clones in the sample, about 86% were seen once. Sequencing input: peripheral blood. These receptors all stem from an elderly woman with active or convalescent COVID-19. The CDR3 runs from the conserved cysteine through the conserved F or W. Fields, in order: D gene, J gene, V gene, clone size, CDR3 protein, CDR3 DNA. D genes are given only for firm matches. Clone size is not always given. Where it is, it says once, few, many or a class for expanded clones.

D: TRBD1
J: TRBJ1-3
V: TRBV7-2
size: -
CDR3: CASSSPNHRGDSGNTIYF
DNA: TGTGCCAGCAGCTCCCCGAACCACAGGGGCGACTCTGGAAACACCATATATTTT

D: -
J: TRBJ1-6
V: TRBV10-3
size: -
CDR3: CAIRGTQGSGSPLHF
DNA: TGTGCCATCAGGGGGACTCAGGGTTCTGGGTCACCCCTCCACTTT

D: TRBD2
J: TRBJ2-3
V: TRBV9
size: -
CDR3: CASSVSAGEKTSTDTQYF
DNA: TGTGCCAGCAGCGTTTCGGCGGGGGAGAAGACTAGCACAGATACGCAGTATTTT

D: -
J: TRBJ1-3
V: TRBV19
size: -
CDR3: CASSIGTHPGNTIYF
DNA: TGTGCCAGTAGTATCGGGACACATCCTGGAAACACCATATATTTT

D: TRBD1
J: TRBJ2-2
V: TRBV25-1
size: -
CDR3: CASSRTGVNTGELFF
DNA: TGTGCCAGCAGCCGAACAGGGGTAAACACCGGGGAGCTGTTTTTT

D: -
J: TRBJ2-7
V: TRBV5-1
size: -
CDR3: CASSFDPGYQPLGRYEQYF
DNA: TGCGCCAGCAGCTTTGACCCGGGATACCAACCCCTAGGCCGATACGAGCAGTACTTC

D: -
J: TRBJ1-5
V: TRBV29-1
size: -
CDR3: CSVVAGGDQPQHF
DNA: TGCAGCGTTGTGGCGGGGGGGGATCAGCCCCAGCATTTT

D: TRBD1
J: TRBJ2-7
V: TRBV11-2
size: -
CDR3: CASSTRTGLLSYEQYF
DNA: TGTGCCAGCAGCACCCGGACAGGGCTCCTCTCCTACGAGCAGTACTTC

D: -
J: TRBJ2-7
V: TRBV7-7
size: -
CDR3: CASSLGYSYEQYF
DNA: TGTGCTAGCAGCTTAGGTTATTCCTACGAGCAGTACTTC

D: -
J: TRBJ1-1
V: TRBV20-1
size: once
CDR3: CIKAGRAEAFF
DNA: TGCATCAAGGCTGGGCGGGCTGAAGCTTTCTTT

D: -
J: TRBJ1-1
V: TRBV5-8
size: -
CDR3: CASSLGSLNTEAFF
DNA: TGTGCCAGCAGCTTGGGGAGTTTGAACACTGAAGCTTTCTTT

D: -
J: TRBJ2-7
V: TRBV7-6
size: once
CDR3: CASSAQAGEISNEQYF
DNA: TGTGCCAGCAGCGCACAGGCAGGGGAAATCTCGAACGAGCAGTACTTC

D: TRBD1
J: TRBJ1-1
V: TRBV5-5
size: -
CDR3: CASSLAGGQTNTEAFF
DNA: TGTGCCAGCAGCTTAGCAGGGGGGCAAACGAACACTGAAGCTTTCTTT

D: TRBD1
J: TRBJ1-2
V: TRBV6-1
size: few
CDR3: CASSDLGRGQSGYTF
DNA: TGTGCCAGCAGTGATTTGGGCAGGGGGCAGTCTGGCTACACCTTC

D: -
J: TRBJ2-1
V: TRBV5-4
size: -
CDR3: CASSLVLAVGNEQFF
DNA: TGTGCCAGCAGCTTGGTTCTGGCGGTTGGGAATGAGCAGTTCTTC

D: -
J: TRBJ2-1
V: TRBV7-8
size: -
CDR3: CASSFDFRGNEQFF
DNA: TGTGCCAGCAGCTTTGATTTTAGGGGCAATGAGCAGTTCTTC

D: -
J: TRBJ1-2
V: TRBV5-1
size: -
CDR3: CASSKDSYGYTF
DNA: TGCGCCAGCAGCAAAGACTCTTATGGCTACACCTTC

D: -
J: TRBJ1-6
V: TRBV7-7
size: -
CDR3: CASSLDFVSPLHF
DNA: TGTGCTAGCAGCTTAGATTTCGTTTCACCCCTCCACTTT

D: TRBD1
J: TRBJ1-2
V: TRBV5-5
size: -
CDR3: CASSWTGAEGYTF
DNA: TGTGCCAGCAGCTGGACAGGGGCGGAGGGCTACACCTTC

D: -
J: TRBJ1-5
V: TRBV28
size: -
CDR3: CASSPGGDFQPQHF
DNA: TGTGCCAGCAGCCCGGGGGGCGATTTTCAGCCCCAGCATTTT

D: TRBD1
J: TRBJ2-1
V: TRBV7-3
size: once
CDR3: CASSQGHRTGGLSSYNEQFF
DNA: TGTGCCAGCAGCCAGGGCCACCGGACAGGGGGCCTCAGCTCCTACAATGAGCAGTTCTTC

D: TRBD2
J: TRBJ2-5
V: TRBV9
size: -
CDR3: CASTRTGLAGAQQETQYF
DNA: TGTGCCAGCACCAGAACGGGACTAGCGGGAGCTCAACAAGAGACCCAGTACTTC

D: TRBD2
J: TRBJ2-5
V: TRBV7-2
size: -
CDR3: CASSFLLAGGPGETQYF
DNA: TGTGCCAGCAGCTTCTTGCTAGCGGGGGGGCCGGGGGAGACCCAGTACTTC

D: -
J: TRBJ2-7
V: TRBV21-1
size: -
CDR3: CASSVLGLAGSYEQYF
DNA: TGTGCCAGCAGCGTTCTTGGACTAGCGGGCTCCTACGAGCAGTACTTC

D: -
J: TRBJ1-2
V: TRBV2
size: -
CDR3: CARQALGYGYTF
DNA: TGTGCCAGACAGGCTCTGGGGTATGGCTACACCTTC

D: TRBD1
J: TRBJ2-7
V: TRBV24-1
size: -
CDR3: CATLGTGTPYEQYF
DNA: TGTGCCACCCTTGGGACAGGGACGCCCTACGAGCAGTACTTC

D: -
J: TRBJ1-4
V: TRBV2
size: -
CDR3: CASTSLSGKEKLFF
DNA: TGTGCCAGCACCTCCCTTTCGGGGAAGGAAAAACTGTTTTTT

D: TRBD1
J: TRBJ2-7
V: TRBV3-1/TRBV3-2
size: -
CDR3: CASSQGTGFDEQYF
DNA: TGTGCCAGCAGCCAAGGGACAGGTTTTGACGAGCAGTACTTC

D: -
J: TRBJ2-2
V: TRBV7-3
size: -
CDR3: CASSFANTGELFF
DNA: TGTGCCAGCAGCTTCGCGAACACCGGGGAGCTGTTTTTT

D: TRBD2
J: TRBJ2-2
V: TRBV5-4
size: -
CDR3: CASSSTSGMNTGELFF
DNA: TGTGCCAGCAGTTCCACTAGCGGGATGAACACCGGGGAGCTGTTTTTT

D: -
J: TRBJ2-7
V: TRBV5-6
size: -
CDR3: CASSLGRQVEQYF
DNA: TGTGCCAGCAGCTTGGGGCGACAGGTGGAGCAGTACTTC

D: -
J: TRBJ1-2
V: TRBV7-3
size: -
CDR3: CASSSENYGYTF
DNA: TGTGCCAGCAGCTCCGAGAACTATGGCTACACCTTC

D: -
J: TRBJ1-1
V: TRBV5-4
size: -
CDR3: CASSLAARQTTNTEAFF
DNA: TGTGCCAGCAGCTTGGCCGCCAGGCAGACCACGAACACTGAAGCTTTCTTT

D: TRBD1
J: TRBJ1-2
V: TRBV9
size: few
CDR3: CASSPRQGLHYGYTF
DNA: TGTGCCAGCAGCCCGAGACAGGGGTTGCACTATGGCTACACCTTC

D: -
J: TRBJ1-1
V: TRBV4-1
size: -
CDR3: CASRPVWNTEAFF
DNA: TGCGCCAGCCGCCCTGTCTGGAACACTGAAGCTTTCTTT

D: -
J: TRBJ1-2
V: TRBV2
size: -
CDR3: CASSSDPPGGYGYTF
DNA: TGTGCCAGCAGTTCTGACCCGCCCGGGGGCTATGGCTACACCTTC

D: -
J: TRBJ2-1
V: TRBV10-3
size: -
CDR3: CAIALVSGTVYNEQFF
DNA: TGTGCCATAGCCCTTGTTTCGGGGACTGTCTACAATGAGCAGTTCTTC

D: -
J: TRBJ1-1
V: TRBV27
size: -
CDR3: CASMGGLNTEAFF
DNA: TGTGCCAGCATGGGGGGACTGAACACTGAAGCTTTCTTT

D: -
J: TRBJ1-2
V: TRBV3-1/TRBV3-2
size: -
CDR3: CASSQDLGGGGYTF
DNA: TGTGCCAGCAGCCAAGATTTGGGCGGAGGGGGCTACACCTTC

D: -
J: TRBJ2-1
V: TRBV25-1
size: -
CDR3: CASSHRVGRDEQFF
DNA: TGTGCCAGCAGCCACAGGGTAGGTCGCGATGAGCAGTTCTTC

D: -
J: TRBJ1-5
V: TRBV15
size: -
CDR3: CATATKDQPQHF
DNA: TGTGCCACCGCGACAAAGGATCAGCCCCAGCATTTT

D: -
J: TRBJ1-1
V: TRBV14
size: -
CDR3: CASSPLKQGRLNTEAFF
DNA: TGTGCCAGCAGCCCGCTTAAACAGGGTCGACTGAACACTGAAGCTTTCTTT

D: TRBD2
J: TRBJ2-7
V: TRBV4-3
size: -
CDR3: CASSQANQAGLPLYEQYF
DNA: TGCGCCAGCAGCCAAGCGAACCAAGCGGGACTTCCCCTCTACGAGCAGTACTTC

D: TRBD1
J: TRBJ2-7
V: TRBV5-1
size: -
CDR3: CASSLQGAGYEQYF
DNA: TGCGCCAGCAGCTTACAGGGGGCTGGCTACGAGCAGTACTTC

D: -
J: TRBJ1-5
V: TRBV3-1/TRBV3-2
size: once
CDR3: CASSPDTNQPQHF
DNA: TGTGCCAGCAGTCCGGACACCAATCAGCCCCAGCATTTT

D: TRBD1
J: TRBJ1-2
V: TRBV5-6
size: -
CDR3: CASSLVDRGFESYGYTF
DNA: TGTGCCAGCAGCTTGGTGGACAGGGGCTTCGAGTCTTATGGCTACACCTTC

D: TRBD2
J: TRBJ2-7
V: TRBV28
size: -
CDR3: CASSSPGLALYEQYF
DNA: TGTGCCAGCAGTTCCCCGGGACTAGCCCTATACGAGCAGTACTTC

D: -
J: TRBJ1-5
V: TRBV7-3
size: -
CDR3: CASSLEAGLHQPQHF
DNA: TGTGCCAGCAGCTTAGAGGCAGGGCTCCATCAGCCCCAGCATTTT

D: -
J: TRBJ1-5
V: TRBV6-1
size: -
CDR3: CASSEAAGLRWPQHF
DNA: TGTGCCAGCAGTGAAGCGGCAGGCCTTAGGTGGCCCCAGCATTTT

D: -
J: TRBJ1-1
V: TRBV7-8
size: few
CDR3: CASSLGGGQLNTEAFF
DNA: TGTGCCAGCAGCTTAGGCGGGGGCCAACTTAACACTGAAGCTTTCTTT

D: -
J: TRBJ1-1
V: TRBV5-1
size: -
CDR3: CASSFAGQPNTEAFF
DNA: TGCGCCAGCAGCTTTGCAGGACAGCCGAACACTGAAGCTTTCTTT

D: TRBD2
J: TRBJ2-1
V: TRBV19
size: -
CDR3: CASSIDVKRERPYNEQFF
DNA: TGTGCCAGTAGTATAGATGTTAAGCGGGAGAGACCTTACAATGAGCAGTTCTTC

D: -
J: TRBJ1-2
V: TRBV7-9
size: few
CDR3: CASSLSPQGRGNYGYTF
DNA: TGTGCCAGCAGCTTATCACCCCAAGGGCGGGGGAACTATGGCTACACCTTC

D: TRBD1
J: TRBJ1-2
V: TRBV5-4
size: -
CDR3: CASSIDRGLGNYGYTF
DNA: TGTGCCAGCAGCATAGACAGGGGTTTAGGTAACTATGGCTACACCTTC

D: -
J: TRBJ2-2
V: TRBV7-9
size: few
CDR3: CASSPFTGELFF
DNA: TGTGCCAGCAGCCCTTTCACCGGGGAGCTGTTTTTT